Here is one T cell receptor beta chain with its context. An end of the junction does not agree with germline; a read error may underlie this. Seattle patients were enrolled during active infection and followed longitudinally. The data stem from a study of blood T cell repertoires in COVID-19. As for the study in general: T cells, B-cell-depleted T cells, or PBMCs provided the cDNA or gDNA that served as material.

Sequencing used immunoSEQ multiplex PCR; TCRdb keeps in-frame clones, though not all of them. The repertoire holds over 150,000 clones, with around 82% as singletons. The germline V gene encodes CDR1 SGHTA and CDR2 FQGNSA. The CDR3 runs 14 residues. Sequences were obtained from peripheral blood. The clonotype was recovered from a man aged 55-75 years with COVID-19, enrolled during active disease. V usage is TRBV7-2 and J usage is TRBJ1-6; D is possibly TRBD1 (6 bases). The CDR3 spells CASSDRTQNSPLHF. The CDR3 DNA reads TGTGCCAGCAGCGACAGGACTCAAAATTCTCCCCTCCACTTT.